This is a list of T cell receptor beta chains from one sample in a study of chemoradiotherapy in HPV16-positive cancers. Measured with immunoSEQ multiplex PCR; TCRdb has only the in-frame clones, and not every one. The sample has fewer than 35,000 clones, over 90% seen once. Source: blood, taken from a patient who underwent chemoradiotherapy. The receptors stem from a human donor with HPV-associated anogenital cancer. CDR3s include the opening cysteine and the closing phenylalanine or tryptophan. D genes are given only for firm matches. The size of a clone is reported for some rows only, either as once, few or many, or as a class for expanded clones.

d_call	v_call	clone_size	j_call	cdr3_nt	cdr3_aa
TRBD1	TRBV7-6	.	TRBJ2-7	TGTGCCAGCAGCTTAGGGAACAGGGGGAACGAGCAGTACTTC	CASSLGNRGNEQYF
TRBD1	TRBV6-1	.	TRBJ2-7	TGTGCCAGCAGGGAAGGACAGGGGCACTCCTACGAGCAGTACTTC	CASREGQGHSYEQYF
.	TRBV28	.	TRBJ1-3	TGTGCCAGCAGTTTGTGGGGTGGAAACACCATATATTTT	CASSLWGGNTIYF
.	TRBV19	.	TRBJ2-6	TGTGCCAGTAGTATTACGTCTGGGGCCAACGTCCTGACTTTC	CASSITSGANVLTF
.	TRBV7-3	.	TRBJ2-5	TGTGCCAGCAGCTCCGGACAATGGCCCGGGGAGACCCAGTACTTC	CASSSGQWPGETQYF
TRBD2	TRBV4-3	few	TRBJ2-7	TGCGCCAGCAGTCGAACCGGGGGGGCCTCGGACGAGCAGTACTTC	CASSRTGGASDEQYF
TRBD2	TRBV9	.	TRBJ2-1	TGTGCCAGCAGCCCCAGGACTAGCGGGAGATCGAGTGAGCAGTTCTTC	CASSPRTSGRSSEQFF
.	TRBV7-9	.	TRBJ2-6	TGTGCCAGCAGCTTAGGGGTGGGAGGTTCCAACGTCCTGACTTTC	CASSLGVGGSNVLTF
.	TRBV6-1	.	TRBJ1-1	TGTGCCAGCAGGGGAGGACGGTTGAACACTGAAGCTTTCTTT	CASRGGRLNTEAFF
.	TRBV19	once	TRBJ2-7	TGTGCCAGTAGAGTGGCAGGGCGGAACGAGCAGTACTTC	CASRVAGRNEQYF
TRBD1	TRBV6-4	.	TRBJ2-6	TGTGCCAGCAGTGACTCTGGACAGGGGGTCTCTGGGGCCAACGTCCTGACTTTC	CASSDSGQGVSGANVLTF
.	TRBV5-1	.	TRBJ2-1	TGCGCCAGCAGCTTGGGCACCACTAATGAGCAGTTCTTC	CASSLGTTNEQFF
.	TRBV27	.	TRBJ2-5	TGTGCCAGCAGTCCCGACTCGGGGGCCTTCTTCCAAGAGACCCAGTACTTC	CASSPDSGAFFQETQYF
.	TRBV6-5	few	TRBJ1-5	TGTGCCAGCACTCCAATCGGCGGGGGCAGTCAGCCCCAGCATTTT	CASTPIGGGSQPQHF
TRBD2	TRBV28	few	TRBJ2-7	TGTGCCAGCGGTTCGGGAGGAGTCTACGAGCAGTACTTC	CASGSGGVYEQYF
TRBD2	TRBV27	.	TRBJ2-7	TGTGCCAGCAGTTTAGGTACTAGCGGGTACGAGCAGTACTTC	CASSLGTSGYEQYF
.	TRBV2	.	TRBJ1-1	TGTGCCAGCTCCCCCTCGTGGACTGAAGCTTTCTTT	CASSPSWTEAFF
TRBD2	TRBV5-6	.	TRBJ2-3	TGTGCCAGCAGCTTAATGCCCTATACTAGCGTTGGCACAGATACGCAGTATTTT	CASSLMPYTSVGTDTQYF
.	TRBV5-1	.	TRBJ2-3	TGCGCCAGCAGCTTGGCCGGAAGGGGTGCAGATACGCAGTATTTT	CASSLAGRGADTQYF
.	TRBV15	.	TRBJ2-3	TGTGCCACCAGCAGAGCGGACACTTTTATTGATACGCAGTATTTT	CATSRADTFIDTQYF
.	TRBV5-1	.	TRBJ2-1	TGCGCCAGCAGCTTATACAATGAGCAGTTCTTC	CASSLYNEQFF
TRBD1	TRBV29-1	few	TRBJ1-1	TGCAGCGTTCTCCCCAGGGGGCGAACTGAAGCTTTCTTT	CSVLPRGRTEAFF
TRBD2	TRBV7-2	.	TRBJ2-1	TGTGCCAGCAGCTTTACTAGCGGTCCATACAATGAGCAGTTCTTC	CASSFTSGPYNEQFF
.	TRBV25-1	.	TRBJ2-2	TGTGCCAGCAGTGATGCCCAGGGGCCAACGAACACCGGGGAGCTGTTTTTT	CASSDAQGPTNTGELFF
TRBD1	TRBV10-3	.	TRBJ2-5	TGTGCCATCAGTGAGTCCCAGGGGGCAGGGGAGACCCAGTACTTC	CAISESQGAGETQYF
TRBD2	TRBV4-2	few	TRBJ2-4	TGTGCCAGCAGTCCTAACCCGGGGGGTACCAAAAACATTCAGTACTTC	CASSPNPGGTKNIQYF
TRBD1	TRBV6-5	few	TRBJ2-5	TGTGCCAGCAGAACTACAGGGGGCATGGAGACCCAGTACTTC	CASRTTGGMETQYF
.	TRBV28	.	TRBJ1-1	TGTGCCAGCAGGGGTGGGGGGGTGAACACTGAAGCTTTCTTT	CASRGGGVNTEAFF
.	TRBV6-5	.	TRBJ1-2	TGTGCCAGCAGTTACGGGACAAACTATGGCTACACCTTC	CASSYGTNYGYTF
.	TRBV29-1	.	TRBJ2-3	TGCAGCGTTGACGGGTCCACAGATACGCAGTATTTT	CSVDGSTDTQYF
.	TRBV19	once	TRBJ2-7	TGTGCCAGTAGCCTCCGAGGCTCCTACGAGCAGTACTTC	CASSLRGSYEQYF
.	TRBV5-4	once	TRBJ1-1	TGTGCCAGCAGCTTGGCTGTGAACACTGAAGCTTTCTTT	CASSLAVNTEAFF
.	TRBV4-2	.	TRBJ2-7	TGTGCCAGCAGCCAAGCTCCAGGGGGGACCTACGAGCAGTACTTC	CASSQAPGGTYEQYF
.	TRBV6-1	.	TRBJ1-1	TGTGCCAGCAGTGAAGACCCCTGGCAGGCGACTGGAGCTTTCTTT	CASSEDPWQATGAFF
.	TRBV6-5	.	TRBJ2-7	TGTGCCAGCAGTCACACAAGAAACTACGAGCAGTACTTC	CASSHTRNYEQYF
TRBD1	TRBV4-3	.	TRBJ1-2	TGCGCCAGCAGCCAGCCCTTAACAGGGGGGGGCTACACCTTC	CASSQPLTGGGYTF
TRBD1	TRBV11-2	.	TRBJ2-5	TGTGCCAGCAGCTTAGCAGGGACAGGGGGTGAGACCCAGTACTTC	CASSLAGTGGETQYF
TRBD1	TRBV29-1	.	TRBJ2-1	TGCAGCGTGGGACAGGGCAGCAATGAGCAGTTCTTC	CSVGQGSNEQFF
TRBD2	TRBV7-2	.	TRBJ2-7	TGTGCCAGCAGCGTAAGAGCGGGGCCCGGGGAGCAGTACTTC	CASSVRAGPGEQYF
TRBD1	TRBV6-1	.	TRBJ2-5	TGTGCCAGCAGGGACAGGGGGCGCGGGGAGACCCAGTACTTC	CASRDRGRGETQYF
.	TRBV6-1	.	TRBJ2-3	TGTGCCAGCCGCCTTACAGGGTCCAGAACAGATACGCAGTATTTT	CASRLTGSRTDTQYF
.	TRBV6-5	.	TRBJ1-5	TGTGCCAGCAGTTTCCGAAGAAATCAGCCCCAGCATTTT	CASSFRRNQPQHF
TRBD1	TRBV27	.	TRBJ1-6	TGTGCCAGCAGTGTCGACAGGGTTAATTCACCCCTCCACTTT	CASSVDRVNSPLHF
TRBD1	TRBV18	once	TRBJ2-7	TGTGCCAGCTCACTCGGACAGGGGGGGGGATACGAGCAGTACTTC	CASSLGQGGGYEQYF
.	TRBV7-6	few	TRBJ2-7	TGTGCCAGCAGCTTTAGTCCGGACAGCCACTACGAGCAGTACTTC	CASSFSPDSHYEQYF
.	TRBV14	.	TRBJ1-2	TGTGCCAGCAGCCAAGATGACGGAGCGTACTATGGCTACACCTTC	CASSQDDGAYYGYTF
TRBD1	TRBV25-1	.	TRBJ2-2	TGTGCCAGCAGTTCTACCGGGACAGACACCGGGGAGCTGTTTTTT	CASSSTGTDTGELFF
TRBD1	TRBV6-5	.	TRBJ1-2	TGTGCCAGCACCGAATCTGGGACAGGGATTGGTGGCTACACCTTC	CASTESGTGIGGYTF
.	TRBV27	once	TRBJ2-7	TGTGCCAGCAGTCCCCACACAGGACAGATAGACTACGAGCAGTACTTC	CASSPHTGQIDYEQYF
TRBD1	TRBV4-2	.	TRBJ2-3	TGTGCCAGCAGCCACGGGACAGGGTTGGATACGCAGTATTTT	CASSHGTGLDTQYF
.	TRBV5-6	once	TRBJ1-2	TGTGCCAGCAGCTTTTACAGAAACTATGGCTACACCTTC	CASSFYRNYGYTF
TRBD2	TRBV9	once	TRBJ2-1	TGTGCCAGCAGCGTACCCGGAGCTAGCGGGAACTCCTACAATGAGCAGTTCTTC	CASSVPGASGNSYNEQFF
.	TRBV12-1	.	TRBJ1-1	TGTGCCAGCAGAACGCCCGGGACTGAAGCTTTCTTT	CASRTPGTEAFF